Shown below are 4 T cell receptor beta chains from a single sample sequenced in a study of blood T cell repertoires in COVID-19. Measured with immunoSEQ multiplex PCR; TCRdb has only the in-frame clones, and not every one. The top ten clones hold 3% to 4.5% of a sample with about 350,000 clones, approximately 89% of them seen once. Sequencing was performed on peripheral blood. These receptors originate from a woman in her sixties with COVID-19, enrolled during active disease.

This clone occurred once. J is TRBJ1-4 and V is TRBV9, with 8 bases that match TRBD1. In germline, CDR1 is SGDLS, CDR2 YYNGEE. CDR3 length equals 15 residues. V lost 2 bases, J lost 8 bases, and 8 bases stayed unmatched. As DNA, the CDR3 is TGTGCCAGCAGCGTCGGGACAGGAAGTGAGGAAAAACTGTTTTTT. This translates into CASSVGTGSEEKLFF.

This clone was picked up a small number of times. The J gene is TRBJ2-5, the V gene TRBV5-8; 8 bases are a match to TRBD1. The CDR3 is 13 residues long. Per the germline V gene, CDR1 is SGHTS and CDR2 is YDEGEE. The V segment lost 2 bases and the J segment 4 bases; nucleotides outside the gene matches: 1. This chain's CDR3 is CASSFDRGETQYF. The CDR3 DNA reads as TGTGCCAGCAGCTTCGACAGGGGAGAGACCCAGTACTTC.

There are a few counts of this clone. Other DNA sequences of this sample code for an identical CDR3. The V and J genes are TRBV4-1 and TRBJ1-1; D is perhaps TRBD1 (6 bases). CDR3 length: 13 residues. Deletions cut 4 bases from V and 1 base from J, with 7 bases between. Germline CDR1 and CDR2: MGHRA and YSYEKL. CDR3 coding DNA: TGCGCCAGCAGCCTACAGGGGAACACTGAAGCTTTCTTT. This gives the protein CASSLQGNTEAFF.

The V and J genes are TRBV12-5 and TRBJ2-2; 7 positions match TRBD2. In germline, CDR1 is LGHNT, CDR2 FRNRAP. J lost 7 bases, V lost 2 bases, and 10 bases had no gene match. This CDR3 comprises 16 residues. CDR3 region: CASGLSSGGPSGELFF. The CDR3 DNA reads TGTGCTAGTGGTTTGAGCTCGGGGGGACCGAGCGGGGAGCTGTTTTTT.